This entry lists 13 T cell receptor beta chains sequenced from one sample in a study of CD8+CD57+ T cells in acquired aplastic anemia. Profiles of TCR beta VDJ and CDR3 were generated from a genomic DNA template. Via MiXCR, TCRdb re-called the reads, giving one row per CDR3 protein. Among approximately 170,000 distinct CDR3 sequences listed, roughly 63% were seen once. The source material was sorted CD4+, CD8+, or CD8+CD57+ T cells (not recorded which) from PBMCs. These receptors were obtained from a human donor in good health.

This chain connects TRBV24-1 to TRBJ1-3; 10 nucleotides match TRBD1. J gave up 6 bases and V 2 bases, and 6 bases lay outside the gene matches. CDR1 is KGHDR, CDR2 SFDVKD, per germline. The CDR3 is 16 amino acids. The CDR3 region is CATSDSGQGLTNTIYF. The CDR3 coding sequence is TGTGCCACCAGTGATTCGGGACAGGGGTTAACAAACACCATATATTTT.

The chain carries TRBV3-1 and TRBJ2-6; no definite D call. CDR1 is LGHDT and CDR2 is YNNKEL in the germline V gene (reference sequence). The CDR3 consists of 16 residues. V was cut by 0 bases and J by 4 bases, with 10 bases left in between. The CDR3 DNA follows: TGTGCCAGCAGCCAAGATAAAGGAGTGGGGGCCAACGTCCTGACTTTC. Translated, it gives CASSQDKGVGANVLTF.

The V gene is TRBV2, the J gene TRBJ1-1, with D maybe TRBD1 (5 bases). There are 15 residues in the CDR3. V was cut by 3 bases and J by 2 bases, with 13 bases left in between. Per germline, CDR1 SNHLY and CDR2 FYNNEI. The CDR3 nucleotides are TGTGCCAGCAGTGAGGCCCGGGGCAGCAACACTGAAGCTTTCTTT. It codes for CASSEARGSNTEAFF.

The chain combines TRBV10-3 with TRBJ2-7, with 8 bases identical to TRBD1. Germline V gives CDR1 ENHRY, CDR2 SYGVKD. The CDR3 length is 11 residues. With 8 bases clipped from V and 7 bases from J, the junction kept 4 bases outside the gene matches. In DNA, the CDR3 is TGTGCCATCGCCAGGGGGCTGGAGCAGTACTTC. This sequence encodes CAIARGLEQYF.

This clonotype has ten or more counts. The V and J genes are TRBV11-3 and TRBJ1-1, with D possibly matching TRBD1 (5 bases). The CDR3 loop spans 16 amino acids. V shed 3 bases and J shed 2 bases, with 16 bases lying between them. From germline, CDR1 is SGHNT and CDR2 YENEEA. CDR3 sequence: CASSLAGLGLNTEAFF. The DNA for the CDR3 is TGTGCCAGCAGCTTGGCAGGGCTCGGTTTAAACACTGAAGCTTTCTTT.

The V gene is TRBV19, the J gene TRBJ1-2; maybe TRBD1 (5 bases). Germline V gene sequence: CDR1 LNHDA, CDR2 SQIVND (reference sequence). Trimming cost V 3 bases and J 1 base, with 15 bases left between them. The CDR3 covers 16 residues. As DNA, the CDR3 is TGTGCCAGTAGTATGGTCTCGACAGTAAATAACTATGGCTACACCTTC. It encodes CASSMVSTVNNYGYTF.

This clonotype came up many times. Mismatch with germline at one junction end may stem from a read error. The V call is TRBV7-7, the J call TRBJ2-1, with D uncertain. There are 16 residues in the CDR3. Germline V lookup: CDR1 SSHAT, CDR2 FNYEAQ (reference sequence). The CDR3: CASSPHTFSSYNEQFF. Here the CDR3 DNA reads TGTGCTAGCAGCCCCCACACATTCAGCTCCTACAATGAGCAGTTCTTC.

The V call is TRBV7-9, the J call TRBJ2-7, with D perhaps given as TRBD1 or TRBD2 (6 bases each). The CDR3 is made up of 15 amino acids. V gave up 5 bases and J gave up 2 bases, with 16 bases separating them. Per germline, CDR1 SEHNR and CDR2 FQNEAQ (reference sequence). CDR3 coding DNA: TGTGCCAGCAGCCCCGGAGGGGGGCGAACCTACGAGCAGTACTTC. It yields the protein CASSPGGGRTYEQYF.

This chain joins TRBV6-1 and TRBJ1-6, with D tentatively TRBD1 (6 bases). Germline lookup yields CDR1 MNHNS and CDR2 SASEGT. Trimming cost V 7 bases and J 7 bases, with 14 bases left between them. This CDR3 spans 14 amino acids. CDR3 DNA: TGTGCCAGCATCCCGGGACACCAAAATTCACCCCTCCACTTT. It specifies CASIPGHQNSPLHF.

J is TRBJ2-7 and V is TRBV19; 8 bases fit TRBD1. V gave up 3 bases and J gave up 0 bases; unmatched junction bases: 4. From germline, CDR1 is LNHDA and CDR2 SQIVND (reference sequence). The CDR3 has 15 amino acids. The CDR3 nucleotides read TGTGCCAGTAGTATTAACGGACAGGGCTCCTACGAGCAGTACTTC. Protein product: CASSINGQGSYEQYF.

This rearrangement joins TRBV15 to TRBJ2-5, with D maybe TRBD2 (5 bases). The V end was cut by 0 bases, the J end by 5 bases, with 7 bases between. The CDR3 spans 13 residues. Germline V gene lookup returns CDR1 LNHNV and CDR2 YYDKDF (reference sequence). As DNA, the CDR3 is TGTGCCACCAGCAGAGACCGGGGTGAGACCCAGTACTTC. Protein sequence: CATSRDRGETQYF. The whole variable domain, remainder taken from reference TRBV15 and TRBJ2-5, is DAMVIQNPRYQVTQFGKPVTLSCSQTLNHNVMYWYQQKSSQAPKLLFHYYDKDFNNEADTPDNFQSRRPNTSFCFLDIRSPGLGDTAMYLCATSRDRGETQYFGPGTRLLVL.

The chain has TRBV2 and TRBJ1-1; D is undetermined. The CDR3 has 15 amino acids. The V end was cut by 1 base, the J end by 0 bases, with 9 bases between. CDR1 SNHLY and CDR2 FYNNEI come from the germline V gene. CDR3 coding DNA: TGTGCCAGCAGTGAAGATGCAGGATTGAACACTGAAGCTTTCTTT. It is translated as CASSEDAGLNTEAFF.

About this clonotype: A single base separates this from a much larger clone, so it may be a read error. The chain couples TRBV12-3 or TRBV12-4 to TRBJ2-3; 8 bases agree with TRBD1. The trim removed 6 bases at V and 4 bases at J, leaving 9 bases unmatched. This CDR3 is built from 15 residues. CDR3 loop: CASRNRGQGADTQYF. The CDR3 DNA reads as TGTGCCAGCAGGAATAGAGGACAGGGCGCAGATACGCAGTATTTT.